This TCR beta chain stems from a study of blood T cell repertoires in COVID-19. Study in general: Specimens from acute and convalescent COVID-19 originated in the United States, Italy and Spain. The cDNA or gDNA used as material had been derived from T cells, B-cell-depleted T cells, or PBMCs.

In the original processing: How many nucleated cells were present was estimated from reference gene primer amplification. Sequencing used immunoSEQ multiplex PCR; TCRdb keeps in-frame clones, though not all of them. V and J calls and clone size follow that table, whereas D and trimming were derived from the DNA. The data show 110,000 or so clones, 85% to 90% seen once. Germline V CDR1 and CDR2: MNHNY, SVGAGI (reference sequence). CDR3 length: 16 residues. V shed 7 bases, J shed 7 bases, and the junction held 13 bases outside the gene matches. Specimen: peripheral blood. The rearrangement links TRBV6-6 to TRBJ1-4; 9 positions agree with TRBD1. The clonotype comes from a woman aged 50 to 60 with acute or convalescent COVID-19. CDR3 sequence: CASNDSPRDRVEKLFF. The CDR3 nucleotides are TGTGCCAGCAACGATAGCCCGAGGGACAGGGTTGAAAAACTGTTTTTT.